The 24 T cell receptor beta chains below all came from one sample that was sequenced in a study of T cell changes during pregnancy in multiple sclerosis. This table comes from immunoSEQ multiplex PCR, and its TCRdb copy is limited to in-frame clones, with some not included. The data hold about 120,000 clones, with approximately 93% observed a single time. Sample: peripheral blood, taken before pregnancy. The receptors come from a female donor with multiple sclerosis, enrolled in a pregnancy study.

The gene calls are TRBV18 and TRBJ2-3; 9 bases are shared with TRBD2. V shed 1 base and J 1 base; nucleotides not matched to a gene: 3. The germline CDR1 and CDR2 sequences are KGHSH and LQKENI. The CDR3 contains 16 residues. In DNA, the CDR3 is TGTGCCAGCTCACCACAAGCGGGAGGAGGCACAGATACGCAGTATTTT. It yields the protein CASSPQAGGGTDTQYF.

The chain uses TRBV30 and TRBJ1-2; 9 nucleotides line up with TRBD1. Germline loops: CDR1 GTSNPN, CDR2 SVGIG (reference sequence). J gave up 3 bases and V 2 bases, and 4 bases lay outside the gene matches. The CDR3 is made up of 14 amino acids. The CDR3 loop is CAWSQQGAYYGYTF. The CDR3 DNA sequence: TGTGCCTGGAGTCAACAGGGGGCCTACTATGGCTACACCTTC.

The chain employs TRBV6-6 and TRBJ1-2, with TRBD1 matching 8 bases. This CDR3 is 15 amino acids long. Trimming cost V 2 bases and J 4 bases; bases outside gene matches: 6. The germline CDR1 and CDR2 sequences are MNHNY and SVGAGI (reference sequence). The CDR3 sequence: CASSYDGTGIYGYTF. The CDR3 DNA sequence: TGTGCCAGCAGTTACGACGGGACAGGCATCTATGGCTACACCTTC.

The chain joins TRBV18 to TRBJ2-7, with D maybe TRBD1 (6 bases). Trimming left V 3 bases short and J 2 bases short, with 11 bases between. The CDR3 spans 14 residues. Germline CDR1 is KGHSH and CDR2 is LQKENI. The chain's CDR3 is CASSPQGSTYEQYF. In nucleotides, the CDR3 is TGTGCCAGCTCACCTCAGGGGTCCACCTACGAGCAGTACTTC.

The chain employs TRBV6-4 and TRBJ2-3, with TRBD1 identical over 7 bases. V was pared by 6 bases and J by 0 bases, with 6 bases of the junction left unmatched. The CDR3 sequence is 15 residues long. The germline V gene encodes CDR1 MRHNA and CDR2 SNTAGT. DNA for the CDR3: TGTGCCAGCAGCGCGTCGGGACAGAGCACAGATACGCAGTATTTT. It yields the protein CASSASGQSTDTQYF.

J is TRBJ2-5 and V is TRBV2, with a possible D match to TRBD1 (5 bases). CDR1 and CDR2 (germline): SNHLY, FYNNEI. V was cut by 7 bases and J by 1 base, with 10 bases left in between. The CDR3 is 13 residues long. CDR3 protein: CASNTGPQETQYF. DNA of the CDR3: TGTGCCAGCAACACAGGACCCCAAGAGACCCAGTACTTC.

The chain carries TRBV5-6 and TRBJ2-5, with 10 bases matching TRBD1. Per the germline V gene, CDR1 is SGHDT and CDR2 is YYEEEE. CDR3 length equals 15 residues. V trimming: 1 base; J trimming: 5 bases; junction bases outside the gene matches: 5. The CDR3 region has the DNA TGTGCCAGCAGCTTGAGGGACAGGGGCGGGGAGACCCAGTACTTC. Translated: CASSLRDRGGETQYF.

This sequence joins TRBV15 and TRBJ1-2; D is perhaps TRBD1 (6 bases). The germline V gene encodes CDR1 LNHNV and CDR2 YYDKDF (reference sequence). Trimming stripped 3 bases from V and 0 bases from J, with 17 bases between. This CDR3 has 17 residues. The CDR3 sequence: CATSSGPQDRSNYGYTF. CDR3 DNA: TGTGCCACCAGCAGTGGCCCCCAGGACAGATCTAACTATGGCTACACCTTC.

The chain uses TRBV11-2 and TRBJ1-1; a weak D match, TRBD1 (6 bases). This CDR3 spans 15 amino acids. V gave up 1 base and J gave up 1 base, with 10 bases separating them. Germline values: CDR1 SGHAT, CDR2 FQNNGV. DNA for the CDR3: TGTGCCAGCAGCTTAGGGGGAGGGGGGAACACTGAAGCTTTCTTT. Encoded protein: CASSLGGGGNTEAFF.

The chain joins TRBV2 to TRBJ1-6; D possibly corresponds to TRBD1 (6 bases). V was clipped by 7 bases and J by 6 bases, with 19 bases between them. Germline V lookup: CDR1 SNHLY, CDR2 FYNNEI. The CDR3 length is 16 residues. The CDR3 DNA is TGTGCCAGCAAAAAAGGAGGGGGGGCCCGTAATTCACCCCTCCACTTT. Protein sequence: CASKKGGGARNSPLHF.

J is TRBJ2-6 and V is TRBV15, with 7 bases lining up with TRBD1. Germline V CDR1 and CDR2: LNHNV, YYDKDF (reference sequence). The CDR3 runs 19 residues. The V gene end was trimmed by 0 bases and the J gene end by 0 bases; junction bases not matched to a gene: 8. Here the CDR3 DNA reads TGTGCCACCAGCAGAGATCTCACAGGGGATCCCTCTGGGGCCAACGTCCTGACTTTC. This gives the protein CATSRDLTGDPSGANVLTF.

In the case of this clone: Other nucleotide sequences from this sample produce the same CDR3. The chain carries TRBV30 and TRBJ2-1; TRBD2 matches at 9 bases. This CDR3 has 14 residues. Germline V CDR1 and CDR2: GTSNPN, SVGIG (reference sequence). V dropped 4 bases and J dropped 2; count of bases not matched to a gene: 3. The DNA for the CDR3 is TGTGCCTGGACTAGCGGGGCGCCCTACAATGAGCAGTTCTTC. This sequence encodes CAWTSGAPYNEQFF.

The rearrangement uses TRBV7-6 and TRBJ1-5; no clear D gene. Germline CDR1 SGHVS, CDR2 FNYEAQ. V was shortened by 1 base and J by 4 bases, with 5 bases between the two germline ends. This CDR3 comprises 13 residues. In nucleotides, the CDR3 is TGTGCCAGCAGCTTAGGCGAAAATCAGCCCCAGCATTTT. Protein product: CASSLGENQPQHF.

This sequence joins TRBV5-4 and TRBJ2-1; 7 bases align to TRBD1. The CDR3 is 16 residues long. Germline CDR1 is SGHNT and CDR2 is YYREEE (reference sequence). V shed 1 base and J 3 bases; nucleotides not matched to a gene: 7. CDR3 loop: CASSLNRDSFYNEQFF. CDR3 bases: TGTGCCAGCAGCTTGAACAGGGACAGCTTCTACAATGAGCAGTTCTTC.

The chain recombines TRBV18 with TRBJ2-7, with 11 bases matching TRBD2. The germline V gene encodes CDR1 KGHSH and CDR2 LQKENI. The CDR3 totals 15 residues. V shed 8 bases, J shed 0 bases, and the junction held 6 bases outside the gene matches. The CDR3 nucleotides read TGTGCCAGCCAAGGACTAGCGGGCCCCTCCTACGAGCAGTACTTC. This translates into CASQGLAGPSYEQYF.

V is TRBV7-3 and J is TRBJ2-2, with unresolved D. Trimming left V 0 bases short and J 3 bases short, with 8 bases between. CDR1 and CDR2 from the germline V gene are SGHTA and FQGTGA. CDR3 size: 15 residues. Here the CDR3 DNA reads TGTGCCAGCAGCTTAACCAGCGTTCACACCGGGGAGCTGTTTTTT. Its translation: CASSLTSVHTGELFF.

The V gene is TRBV6-1, the J gene TRBJ2-1, with 15 bases aligning to TRBD2. V lost 4 bases and J lost 8; bases outside the gene matches: 6. CDR3 length: 16 residues. Germline lookup yields CDR1 MNHNS and CDR2 SASEGT. The CDR3 sequence: CASSVGLAGGVYEQFF. In nucleotides, the CDR3 is TGTGCCAGCAGTGTCGGACTAGCGGGAGGGGTATATGAGCAGTTCTTC.

The chain employs TRBV30 and TRBJ2-5; perhaps TRBD2 as D (6 bases). V lost 5 bases to trimming and J lost 2 bases, with 12 bases between them. Germline CDR1 reads GTSNPN; CDR2 reads SVGIG (reference sequence). This CDR3 has 13 amino acids. The CDR3 nucleotides read TGTGCCTGGGCCTTGGGGGGTCAAGAGACCCAGTACTTC. Translation gives CAWALGGQETQYF.

This rearrangement joins TRBV5-1 to TRBJ2-1, with TRBD2 matching 10 bases. This CDR3 comprises 16 residues. Germline loops: CDR1 SGHRS, CDR2 YFSETQ. V was pared by 0 bases and J by 0 bases, with 0 bases of the junction left unmatched. In nucleotides, the CDR3 is TGCGCCAGCAGCTTGGCTAGCGGGAGCTCCTACAATGAGCAGTTCTTC. Amino acid sequence: CASSLASGSSYNEQFF.

This rearrangement joins TRBV6-1 to TRBJ2-2, with 7 nucleotides matching TRBD1. Germline V gives CDR1 MNHNS, CDR2 SASEGT. CDR3 size: 16 residues. The ends lost 2 bases at V and 5 bases at J; junction bases unmatched: 8. CDR3 DNA sequence: TGTGCCAGCAGTGAACAAGCAGGGGGTAGGACCGGGGAGCTGTTTTTT. Protein sequence: CASSEQAGGRTGELFF.

CDR3 loop: CASSPPEGRGEKLFF. Written as DNA, the CDR3 is TGTGCCAGCTCACCACCAGAAGGGCGCGGGGAAAAACTGTTTTTT. The chain carries TRBV18 and TRBJ1-4; D is unclear. Germline CDR1 KGHSH, CDR2 LQKENI. Trimming shortened V by 0 bases and J by 8 bases, and 13 bases separated the two germline ends. There are 15 residues in the CDR3. The variable domain in full, with the rest retrieved from reference TRBV18 and TRBJ1-4, is NAGVMQNPRHLVRRRGQEARLRCSPMKGHSHVYWYRQLPEEGLKFMVYLQKENIIDESGMPKERFSAEFPKEGPSILRIQQVVRGDSAAYFCASSPPEGRGEKLFFGSGTQLSVL.

The rearrangement uses TRBV7-2 and TRBJ1-4; 7 bases are shared with TRBD1. The CDR3 extends over 16 amino acids. CDR1 is SGHTA and CDR2 is FQGNSA in the germline V gene. The J segment lost 4 bases and the V segment lost 1 base, leaving 6 bases of the junction unmatched. The CDR3 DNA reads as TGTGCCAGCAGCTTAGAGGGGGCAGCTAATAATGAAAAACTGTTTTTT. This gives the protein CASSLEGAANNEKLFF. Full variable domain (remainder filled in from reference TRBV7-2 and TRBJ1-4): GAGVSQSPSNKVTEKGKDVELRCDPISGHTALYWYRQSLGQGLEFLIYFQGNSAPDKSGLPSDRFSAERTGGSVSTLTIQRTQQEDSAVYLCASSLEGAANNEKLFFGSGTQLSVL.

The genes are TRBV19 and TRBJ1-1; 9 nucleotides align to TRBD1. The CDR3 has 14 amino acids. V was clipped by 7 bases and J by 5 bases; unmatched bases: 8. Germline V gene lookup returns CDR1 LNHDA and CDR2 SQIVND (reference sequence). CDR3 sequence: CASKETGGWTEAFF. The CDR3 bases are TGTGCCAGTAAGGAGACAGGGGGTTGGACTGAAGCTTTCTTT.

The chain combines TRBV7-8 with TRBJ1-2; a possible D gene is TRBD1 (6 bases). The germline gives CDR1 SGHVS, CDR2 FQNEAQ. Trimming took off 5 bases at V and 8 bases at J, with 15 bases between the two ends. The CDR3 consists of 13 residues. The CDR3 spells CASSRGGGTGYTF. The CDR3, as DNA: TGTGCCAGCAGCCGAGGGGGAGGGACCGGCTACACCTTC.